These T cell receptor beta chains were read from a single sample in a study of cytomegalovirus exposure and HLA in healthy donors. Using immunoSEQ multiplex PCR, the repertoire was profiled, and TCRdb retains in-frame clones only, with some absent. The sample shows approximately 33,000 clones, about 53% of them seen only once. The sample consisted of PBMCs. Receptor source: a woman aged 40 to 49 in good health and CMV-seropositive. Each CDR3 is given with its conserved first and last residue. The D gene is left open where the match is weak. Only part of the rows carry a size: once, few, many, or a class if the clone is expanded.

d_call clone_size j_call v_call cdr3_nt cdr3_aa
TRBD1 few TRBJ1-4 TRBV2 TGTGCCAGCAGATCCGGGACAGCTAATGAAAAACTGTTTTTT CASRSGTANEKLFF
NA NA TRBJ2-1 TRBV14 TGTGCCAGCAGCCAAGGAATAAGCTACTCCTACAATGAGCAGTTCTTC CASSQGISYSYNEQFF
NA few TRBJ2-7 TRBV28 TGTGCCAGCAGTTTTTCAATAGGGGGGGCAGGGACCTACGAGCAGTACTTC CASSFSIGGAGTYEQYF
NA NA TRBJ2-3 TRBV28 TGTGCCAGCGATCCGGGGTGGACCTTCACAGATACGCAGTATTTT CASDPGWTFTDTQYF
TRBD2 NA TRBJ2-5 TRBV5-4 TGTGCCAGCAGCTTGGGCGGGGGGGCCGATGAGACCCAGTACTTC CASSLGGGADETQYF
TRBD2 NA TRBJ2-5 TRBV4-2 TGTGCCAGCAGCCCGACTAGCGGGGTTTCAGGAGAGACCCAGTACTTC CASSPTSGVSGETQYF
NA NA TRBJ1-2 TRBV28 TGTGCCAGCAGTTTATTACAGACGATTAATGGCTACACCTTC CASSLLQTINGYTF
TRBD1 NA TRBJ2-7 TRBV5-1 TGCGCCAGCAGCTCCGTAGCTGGGACAGACGAGCAGTACTTC CASSSVAGTDEQYF
TRBD2 few TRBJ2-3 TRBV10-1 TGCGCCAGCAGTGATGGGGTAGCGGGAATTACAGATACGCAGTATTTT CASSDGVAGITDTQYF
TRBD2 NA TRBJ2-7 TRBV7-6 TGTGCCAGCAGCCCCACAACTAGCGGGGGGACCTACGAGCAGTACTTC CASSPTTSGGTYEQYF
TRBD1 NA TRBJ2-5 TRBV5-1 TGCGCCAGCAGCTTGGCTGTTGGGACAGGGCTCGAGACCCAGTACTTC CASSLAVGTGLETQYF